A selection of T cell receptor beta chains follows, all from one sample in a study of blood T cell repertoires in COVID-19. Profiled with immunoSEQ multiplex PCR; TCRdb holds only in-frame clones, not every one. The table includes approximately 11,000 clones, 65% to 90% detected once. Sequencing was carried out using peripheral blood. These receptors originate from an older man with active COVID-19. Both conserved end residues are part of each CDR3. A D gene is named only where the DNA matches it firmly. For some rows the clone size is stated as once, few or many, or as a class when expanded; others skip it.

V gene: TRBV5-6
J gene: TRBJ2-1
D gene: TRBD1
clone size: .
CDR3 DNA: TGTGCCAGCAGCAAAGGGACAGGGCTTTACAATGAGCAGTTCTTC
CDR3 protein: CASSKGTGLYNEQFF

V gene: TRBV19
J gene: TRBJ1-5
D gene: .
clone size: once
CDR3 DNA: TGTGCCAGTAGAATGACTCTGGGTGGCAATCAGCCCCAGCATTTT
CDR3 protein: CASRMTLGGNQPQHF

V gene: TRBV18
J gene: TRBJ2-3
D gene: TRBD1
clone size: .
CDR3 DNA: TGTGCCAGCTCACCAGGTCGGGACAGACCAGGGGCGCAGTATTTT
CDR3 protein: CASSPGRDRPGAQYF

V gene: TRBV6-6
J gene: TRBJ2-1
D gene: TRBD2
clone size: .
CDR3 DNA: TGTGCCAGCAGCCGACTATTACTAGCGGGGGAGGACAATGAGCAGTTCTTC
CDR3 protein: CASSRLLLAGEDNEQFF

V gene: TRBV5-1
J gene: TRBJ2-2
D gene: .
clone size: .
CDR3 DNA: TGCGCCAGCAGCTTGGATGGGGCAAGAAACACCGGGGAGCTGTTTTTT
CDR3 protein: CASSLDGARNTGELFF

V gene: TRBV7-2
J gene: TRBJ1-2
D gene: TRBD1
clone size: once
CDR3 DNA: TGTGCCAGCTCCCCAGGACAGGGGGCGCAAAACTATGGCTACACCTTC
CDR3 protein: CASSPGQGAQNYGYTF

V gene: TRBV5-1
J gene: TRBJ2-7
D gene: TRBD1
clone size: medium-sized
CDR3 DNA: TGCGCCAGCAGCCATGGACAGGTCTACGAGCAGTACTTC
CDR3 protein: CASSHGQVYEQYF

V gene: TRBV6-6
J gene: TRBJ2-1
D gene: .
clone size: .
CDR3 DNA: TGTGCCAGCAGTCCCTACGGGAATGAGCAGTTCTTC
CDR3 protein: CASSPYGNEQFF

V gene: TRBV4-2
J gene: TRBJ2-7
D gene: TRBD2
clone size: .
CDR3 DNA: TGTGCCAGCAGCCAAGATCTCGAGGCGGGGGGGTCATACGAGCAGTACTTC
CDR3 protein: CASSQDLEAGGSYEQYF

V gene: TRBV2
J gene: TRBJ1-3
D gene: .
clone size: .
CDR3 DNA: TGTGCCAGCAGTGTTTTTTCACAGGGCTCTGGAAACACCATATATTTT
CDR3 protein: CASSVFSQGSGNTIYF

V gene: TRBV28
J gene: TRBJ2-7
D gene: TRBD1
clone size: few
CDR3 DNA: TGTGCCAGCAGCGGACAGGGGAGTGCCTACGAGCAGTACTTC
CDR3 protein: CASSGQGSAYEQYF

V gene: TRBV24-1
J gene: TRBJ2-3
D gene: TRBD2
clone size: .
CDR3 DNA: TGTGCCACCGGGGAGGGTAGCGGTACGCAGTATTTT
CDR3 protein: CATGEGSGTQYF

V gene: TRBV7-2
J gene: TRBJ2-1
D gene: .
clone size: .
CDR3 DNA: TGTGCCAGCAGCTTCCAGACAGCTTACAATGAGCAGTTCTTC
CDR3 protein: CASSFQTAYNEQFF

V gene: TRBV29-1
J gene: TRBJ1-1
D gene: .
clone size: .
CDR3 DNA: TGCAGCGTAGACAGGTTTGAAGCTTTCTTT
CDR3 protein: CSVDRFEAFF

V gene: TRBV7-2
J gene: TRBJ2-3
D gene: TRBD2
clone size: .
CDR3 DNA: TGTGCCAGCAGCCCCCCGGGACTAGCGGGTGGGACAGATACGCAGTATTTT
CDR3 protein: CASSPPGLAGGTDTQYF

V gene: TRBV11-2
J gene: TRBJ1-1
D gene: TRBD1
clone size: .
CDR3 DNA: TGTGCCAGCATCCCGAGGGGGCAGGGCTTCACTGAAGCTTTCTTT
CDR3 protein: CASIPRGQGFTEAFF

V gene: TRBV5-6
J gene: TRBJ2-7
D gene: TRBD1
clone size: .
CDR3 DNA: TGTGCCAGCAGCTTACAGGGGTATATCTACGAGCAGTACTTC
CDR3 protein: CASSLQGYIYEQYF

V gene: TRBV7-9
J gene: TRBJ2-2
D gene: .
clone size: few
CDR3 DNA: TGTGCCAGCAGTTCATGGGACATGAACACCGGGGAGCTGTTTTTT
CDR3 protein: CASSSWDMNTGELFF

V gene: TRBV11-2
J gene: TRBJ2-5
D gene: .
clone size: .
CDR3 DNA: TGTGCCAGCAGCGGGGCGGAGACCCAGTACTTC
CDR3 protein: CASSGAETQYF

V gene: TRBV21-1
J gene: TRBJ1-4
D gene: .
clone size: .
CDR3 DNA: TGTGCCAGTAAGAGAGGGGGCCCTAATGAAAAACTGTTTTTT
CDR3 protein: CASKRGGPNEKLFF

V gene: TRBV5-1
J gene: TRBJ2-7
D gene: TRBD2
clone size: .
CDR3 DNA: TGCGCCAGCAGCTCCGGGGTAGCGGGGGGCCGCTACGAGCAGTACTTC
CDR3 protein: CASSSGVAGGRYEQYF

V gene: TRBV4-2
J gene: TRBJ1-6
D gene: .
clone size: .
CDR3 DNA: TGTGCCAGCAGCCAAGAAGGCAGGGGTATCACACCCCTCCACTTT
CDR3 protein: CASSQEGRGITPLHF

V gene: TRBV7-8
J gene: TRBJ2-5
D gene: .
clone size: .
CDR3 DNA: TGTGCCAGCAGCCGGCACGGGGAGACCCAGTACTTC
CDR3 protein: CASSRHGETQYF

V gene: TRBV9
J gene: TRBJ1-1
D gene: TRBD1
clone size: few
CDR3 DNA: TGTGCCAGCAGCGTAGGGGGACAGAGAAACACTGAAGCTTTCTTT
CDR3 protein: CASSVGGQRNTEAFF

V gene: TRBV7-9
J gene: TRBJ2-7
D gene: TRBD1
clone size: .
CDR3 DNA: TGTGCCAGCAGTAGACAGGGCTACGAGCAGTACTTC
CDR3 protein: CASSRQGYEQYF

V gene: TRBV5-1
J gene: TRBJ2-7
D gene: .
clone size: few
CDR3 DNA: TGCGCCAGCAGCTTGGCGAAAACGGGGGGCAATAAGTACGAGCAGTACTTC
CDR3 protein: CASSLAKTGGNKYEQYF

V gene: TRBV5-1
J gene: TRBJ2-7
D gene: .
clone size: .
CDR3 DNA: TGCGCCAGCAGCTTGGCCGCCGCGGCCGAGCAGTACTTC
CDR3 protein: CASSLAAAAEQYF

V gene: TRBV6-2/TRBV6-3
J gene: TRBJ2-5
D gene: TRBD1
clone size: .
CDR3 DNA: TGTGCCAGCAGCCTAGGTCCCGGGACAGGGGAAGAGACCCAGTACTTC
CDR3 protein: CASSLGPGTGEETQYF

V gene: TRBV28
J gene: TRBJ1-2
D gene: .
clone size: few
CDR3 DNA: TGTGCCAGCAACGGGCAACCTCAGGGCCGCTATGGCTACACCTTC
CDR3 protein: CASNGQPQGRYGYTF

V gene: TRBV28
J gene: TRBJ2-7
D gene: .
clone size: .
CDR3 DNA: TGTGCCAGCAGTTTATACGGGGATGAGCAGTACTTC
CDR3 protein: CASSLYGDEQYF

V gene: TRBV6-1
J gene: TRBJ2-3
D gene: TRBD2
clone size: .
CDR3 DNA: TGTGCCAGCAGTGAAGGGCCAGCGGGGGGAGATACGCAGTATTTT
CDR3 protein: CASSEGPAGGDTQYF

V gene: TRBV7-3
J gene: TRBJ1-1
D gene: .
clone size: .
CDR3 DNA: TGTGCCAGCAGCCGTAGGGGCACTGAAGCTTTCTTT
CDR3 protein: CASSRRGTEAFF

V gene: TRBV28
J gene: TRBJ2-1
D gene: .
clone size: .
CDR3 DNA: TGTGCCAGCAGTTTATCCCTTTTAAAGCAGTTCTTC
CDR3 protein: CASSLSLLKQFF

V gene: TRBV6-2/TRBV6-3
J gene: TRBJ2-1
D gene: TRBD1
clone size: .
CDR3 DNA: TGTGCCAGCAGTTACTCGCCAGGGGGTAGGCAGTTCTTC
CDR3 protein: CASSYSPGGRQFF

V gene: TRBV11-3
J gene: TRBJ2-3
D gene: .
clone size: .
CDR3 DNA: TGTGCCAGCAGCTCGAGGGGGGGAGCGGGGAGGATAGATACGCAGTATTTT
CDR3 protein: CASSSRGGAGRIDTQYF

V gene: TRBV10-3
J gene: TRBJ2-7
D gene: TRBD1
clone size: .
CDR3 DNA: TGTGCCATCAGTGTACGGTCCCGGAGTTCCATACAGGGGGAGCAGTACTTC
CDR3 protein: CAISVRSRSSIQGEQYF

V gene: TRBV15
J gene: TRBJ1-4
D gene: .
clone size: .
CDR3 DNA: TGTGCCACCAGCAGAGCCATGTCGGGGGCAACTAATGAAAAACTGTTTTTT
CDR3 protein: CATSRAMSGATNEKLFF

V gene: TRBV12-2
J gene: TRBJ2-5
D gene: .
clone size: .
CDR3 DNA: TGTGCAAGTCGCCCCGGGAGGGAGGGAGAGACCCAGTACTTC
CDR3 protein: CASRPGREGETQYF

V gene: TRBV11-1
J gene: TRBJ1-1
D gene: TRBD1
clone size: .
CDR3 DNA: TGTGCCAGCAGCCAACAGGGGTGGACTGAAGCTTTCTTT
CDR3 protein: CASSQQGWTEAFF

V gene: TRBV20-1
J gene: TRBJ2-3
D gene: TRBD2
clone size: .
CDR3 DNA: TGCAGTGCTAGTAGCGGGGGGGCGGGAGATACGCAGTATTTT
CDR3 protein: CSASSGGAGDTQYF

V gene: TRBV7-8
J gene: TRBJ2-5
D gene: .
clone size: .
CDR3 DNA: TGTGCCAGCAGCTTAGCTTCAGGGCTCCAAAGGGAGACCCAGTACTTC
CDR3 protein: CASSLASGLQRETQYF

V gene: TRBV28
J gene: TRBJ1-2
D gene: TRBD1
clone size: .
CDR3 DNA: TGTGCCAGCAGTCCGGACAGGGGAGTTTACGGCTACACCTTC
CDR3 protein: CASSPDRGVYGYTF